A selection of T cell receptor beta chains follows, all from one sample in a study of blood T cell repertoires in COVID-19. The assay was immunoSEQ multiplex PCR, and TCRdb's table has in-frame clones only and misses some. The table has 400,000 to 450,000 clones, around 90% seen once; the top ten hold 0.8% to 1%. The sequenced sample consisted of peripheral blood. Receptors originate from a man aged 18 to 29 with COVID-19, enrolled during active disease. Each CDR3 is given with its conserved first and last residue. Fields, in order: clone size, J gene, D gene, V gene, CDR3 protein, CDR3 DNA. The D gene is left open where the match is weak. Clone size is not always given. Where it is, it says once, few, many or a class for expanded clones.

clone_size: .; j_call: TRBJ2-7; d_call: TRBD2; v_call: TRBV6-2/TRBV6-3; cdr3_aa: CASSYTTSGSYEQYF; cdr3_nt: TGTGCCAGCAGTTACACGACTAGCGGGAGCTACGAGCAGTACTTC
clone_size: .; j_call: TRBJ2-1; d_call: .; v_call: TRBV19; cdr3_aa: CASSIGTPEVNEQFF; cdr3_nt: TGTGCCAGTAGTATCGGGACACCTGAGGTCAATGAGCAGTTCTTC
clone_size: once; j_call: TRBJ2-7; d_call: TRBD1; v_call: TRBV27; cdr3_aa: CASSPRQGLSYEQYF; cdr3_nt: TGTGCCAGCAGCCCCAGACAGGGCCTAAGTTACGAGCAGTACTTC
clone_size: .; j_call: TRBJ1-2; d_call: .; v_call: TRBV25-1; cdr3_aa: CASSDPGGRNYGYTF; cdr3_nt: TGTGCCAGCAGTGACCCCGGTGGGCGAAACTATGGCTACACCTTC
clone_size: .; j_call: TRBJ2-7; d_call: .; v_call: TRBV6-5; cdr3_aa: CASSDTGGEQYF; cdr3_nt: TGTGCCAGCAGCGATACCGGGGGCGAGCAGTACTTC
clone_size: few; j_call: TRBJ2-1; d_call: .; v_call: TRBV6-1; cdr3_aa: CASSEARSSYNEQFF; cdr3_nt: TGTGCCAGCAGTGAAGCGCGGAGCTCCTACAATGAGCAGTTCTTC
clone_size: once; j_call: TRBJ1-5; d_call: .; v_call: TRBV6-5; cdr3_aa: CASRPGTGRQPQHF; cdr3_nt: TGTGCCAGCAGGCCTGGGACGGGGAGGCAGCCCCAGCATTTT
clone_size: .; j_call: TRBJ2-1; d_call: .; v_call: TRBV3-1/TRBV3-2; cdr3_aa: CASSQDQGTSVGEQFF; cdr3_nt: TGTGCCAGCAGCCAAGACCAGGGGACATCGGTGGGTGAGCAGTTCTTC
clone_size: .; j_call: TRBJ1-3; d_call: TRBD1; v_call: TRBV19; cdr3_aa: CASSADRGTIYF; cdr3_nt: TGTGCCAGTAGTGCCGACAGGGGGACCATATATTTT
clone_size: .; j_call: TRBJ2-2; d_call: .; v_call: TRBV11-3; cdr3_aa: CASSFEGAGELFF; cdr3_nt: TGTGCCAGCAGCTTCGAGGGTGCCGGGGAGCTGTTTTTT
clone_size: once; j_call: TRBJ2-3; d_call: .; v_call: TRBV7-9; cdr3_aa: CASSLVLGGKGVTDTQYF; cdr3_nt: TGTGCCAGCAGCTTAGTACTGGGTGGTAAAGGGGTCACAGATACGCAGTATTTT
clone_size: .; j_call: TRBJ2-7; d_call: .; v_call: TRBV6-6; cdr3_aa: CASTLDVGGFGHEQYF; cdr3_nt: TGTGCCAGCACCCTAGACGTCGGAGGGTTCGGCCACGAGCAGTACTTC
clone_size: .; j_call: TRBJ2-1; d_call: TRBD2; v_call: TRBV30; cdr3_aa: CAWSATGTSYEQFF; cdr3_nt: TGTGCCTGGAGTGCCACTGGGACTAGTTATGAGCAGTTCTTC
clone_size: once; j_call: TRBJ1-1; d_call: .; v_call: TRBV18; cdr3_aa: CASSLEVSSPFTEAFF; cdr3_nt: TGTGCCAGCTCACTCGAGGTTAGCTCTCCGTTCACTGAAGCTTTCTTT
clone_size: once; j_call: TRBJ1-4; d_call: .; v_call: TRBV5-1; cdr3_aa: CASSRGDNEKLFF; cdr3_nt: TGCGCCAGCAGCAGGGGTGATAATGAAAAACTGTTTTTT
clone_size: .; j_call: TRBJ2-1; d_call: .; v_call: TRBV15; cdr3_aa: CATSRVPYTGTYNEQFF; cdr3_nt: TGTGCCACCAGCAGAGTTCCTTATACGGGAACCTACAATGAGCAGTTCTTC
clone_size: .; j_call: TRBJ1-2; d_call: .; v_call: TRBV24-1; cdr3_aa: CATASGVNYGYTF; cdr3_nt: TGTGCCACGGCCTCGGGAGTTAACTATGGCTACACCTTC
clone_size: few; j_call: TRBJ2-1; d_call: TRBD2; v_call: TRBV7-9; cdr3_aa: CASSLRTSLSEQFF; cdr3_nt: TGTGCCAGCAGCTTGCGGACTAGCCTCAGTGAGCAGTTCTTC
clone_size: .; j_call: TRBJ2-1; d_call: TRBD2; v_call: TRBV18; cdr3_aa: CASSSLAGFSYNEQFF; cdr3_nt: TGTGCCAGCTCCTCTCTAGCGGGGTTCTCCTACAATGAGCAGTTCTTC
clone_size: .; j_call: TRBJ2-3; d_call: TRBD2; v_call: TRBV19; cdr3_aa: CASSGLAGVGTDTQYF; cdr3_nt: TGTGCCAGTAGTGGGCTAGCGGGAGTGGGGACAGATACGCAGTATTTT
clone_size: once; j_call: TRBJ2-1; d_call: .; v_call: TRBV7-8; cdr3_aa: CASSSSWDGSEQFF; cdr3_nt: TGTGCCAGCAGCTCGTCCTGGGACGGGAGTGAGCAGTTCTTC
clone_size: .; j_call: TRBJ1-6; d_call: .; v_call: TRBV19; cdr3_aa: CASSQGASPLHF; cdr3_nt: TGTGCCAGTTCACAGGGTGCTTCACCCCTCCACTTT
clone_size: .; j_call: TRBJ2-3; d_call: TRBD2; v_call: TRBV19; cdr3_aa: CASSIVPSGSGGTQYF; cdr3_nt: TGTGCCAGTAGTATAGTTCCTAGCGGGAGTGGCGGTACGCAGTATTTT
clone_size: .; j_call: TRBJ2-7; d_call: .; v_call: TRBV5-1; cdr3_aa: CASSRGGPYYEQYF; cdr3_nt: TGCGCCAGCAGCAGGGGAGGACCCTACTACGAGCAGTACTTC
clone_size: .; j_call: TRBJ2-3; d_call: .; v_call: TRBV5-1; cdr3_aa: CASSLDYTDTQYF; cdr3_nt: TGCGCCAGCAGCTTGGACTACACAGATACGCAGTATTTT
clone_size: .; j_call: TRBJ2-3; d_call: .; v_call: TRBV12-3/TRBV12-4; cdr3_aa: CASSFSPRDTQYF; cdr3_nt: TGTGCCAGCAGTTTCTCCCCTAGAGATACGCAGTATTTT
clone_size: .; j_call: TRBJ1-2; d_call: .; v_call: TRBV5-6; cdr3_aa: CASSFRGSGGYTF; cdr3_nt: TGTGCCAGCAGCTTCAGGGGATCGGGTGGCTACACCTTC
clone_size: .; j_call: TRBJ2-1; d_call: TRBD2; v_call: TRBV7-6; cdr3_aa: CASSLVLGSGGGQFF; cdr3_nt: TGTGCCAGCAGCTTAGTCTTGGGTAGCGGGGGCGGGCAGTTCTTC
clone_size: .; j_call: TRBJ2-1; d_call: .; v_call: TRBV2; cdr3_aa: CASGRTPNNEQFF; cdr3_nt: TGTGCCAGCGGTCGGACTCCTAACAATGAGCAGTTCTTC
clone_size: .; j_call: TRBJ2-1; d_call: TRBD2; v_call: TRBV19; cdr3_aa: CASSIETSGFSEQFF; cdr3_nt: TGTGCCAGTAGTATAGAGACTAGCGGATTTAGTGAGCAGTTCTTC